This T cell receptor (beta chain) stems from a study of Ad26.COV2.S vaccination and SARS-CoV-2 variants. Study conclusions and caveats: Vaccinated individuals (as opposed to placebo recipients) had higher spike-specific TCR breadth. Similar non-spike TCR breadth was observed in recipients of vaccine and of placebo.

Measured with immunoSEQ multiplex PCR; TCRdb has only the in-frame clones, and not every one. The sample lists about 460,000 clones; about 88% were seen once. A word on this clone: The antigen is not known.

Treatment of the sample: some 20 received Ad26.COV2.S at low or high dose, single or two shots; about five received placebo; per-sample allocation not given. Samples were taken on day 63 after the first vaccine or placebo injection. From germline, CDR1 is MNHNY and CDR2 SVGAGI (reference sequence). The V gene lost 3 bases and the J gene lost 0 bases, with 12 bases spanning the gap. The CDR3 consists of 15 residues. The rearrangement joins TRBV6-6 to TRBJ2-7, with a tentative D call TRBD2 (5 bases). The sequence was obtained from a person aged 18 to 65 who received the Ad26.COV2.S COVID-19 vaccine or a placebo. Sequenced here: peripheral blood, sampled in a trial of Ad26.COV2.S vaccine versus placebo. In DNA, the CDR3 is TGTGCCAGCAGTTATGAACCGGGGAGCTCCTACGAGCAGTACTTC. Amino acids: CASSYEPGSSYEQYF.